These 32 T cell receptor beta chains originate from one sample sequenced in a study of technical replicates of blood from several donors. TCRdb's copy holds only in-frame clones and misses some; the assay was immunoSEQ multiplex PCR. The sample holds about 97,000 clones; around 96% are singletons and the top ten take about 0.3%. The sequenced sample was T cells isolated from PBMCs. These receptor sequences come from a human donor in good health.

The genes are TRBV28 and TRBJ2-2; 7 bases match TRBD1. The CDR3 is 19 residues long. V shed 6 bases and J 2 bases; nucleotides not matched to a gene: 18. Germline V gene data show CDR1 as MDHEN and CDR2 as SYDVKM. As DNA, the CDR3 is TGTGCCAGCAGGACCTCTTATGATCGAGACAGGGCCAACACCGGGGAGCTGTTTTTT. Its translation is CASRTSYDRDRANTGELFF.

This clone showed up just once. This sequence joins TRBV5-5 and TRBJ2-5; 9 positions match TRBD1. The CDR3 spans 18 residues. The V segment lost 0 bases and the J segment 5 bases; nucleotides outside the gene matches: 14. Germline V gene lookup returns CDR1 SGHKS and CDR2 YYEKEE (reference sequence). In DNA form, the CDR3 reads TGTGCCAGCAGCTTGGCTTTCGGGGGGACAGGGATATCCGAGACCCAGTACTTC. It specifies CASSLAFGGTGISETQYF.

This chain joins TRBV9 and TRBJ2-3; 15 positions match TRBD2. This CDR3 is 18 amino acids long. V lost 2 bases and J lost 2; bases outside the gene matches: 6. CDR1 is SGDLS, CDR2 YYNGEE, per germline. The chain's CDR3 is CASSVMGTSGRPTDTQYF. CDR3 DNA sequence: TGTGCCAGCAGCGTTATGGGGACTAGCGGGAGGCCCACAGATACGCAGTATTTT.

The gene calls are TRBV7-6 and TRBJ2-5, with a weak D call TRBD1 (6 bases). This CDR3 contains 15 residues. With 0 bases removed from V and 0 bases from J, the gap between germline ends came to 8 bases. The germline V gene has CDR1 SGHVS and CDR2 FNYEAQ. Here the CDR3 DNA reads TGTGCCAGCAGCTTAGCTGGACAGTACCAAGAGACCCAGTACTTC. This encodes CASSLAGQYQETQYF.

The CDR3 sequence is CASSPSGTSAGELFF. The CDR3 DNA reads as TGTGCCAGCAGCCCTAGCGGGACGAGCGCCGGGGAGCTGTTTTTT. The V and J genes are TRBV7-9 and TRBJ2-2; TRBD2 matches at 9 bases. Losses at the gene ends were 5 bases for V and 6 bases for J; bases not matched to a gene: 7. The germline gives CDR1 SEHNR, CDR2 FQNEAQ (reference sequence). This CDR3 has 15 residues.

The genes are TRBV9 and TRBJ2-3; TRBD1 matches 8 bases. The CDR3 totals 14 residues. Trimming cost V 4 bases and J 5 bases; bases outside gene matches: 6. Germline CDR1 SGDLS, CDR2 YYNGEE. The chain's CDR3 is CASSKLTGGDTQYF. The CDR3 nucleotides are TGTGCCAGCAGCAAACTTACAGGGGGAGATACGCAGTATTTT. Combining the CDR3 with reference TRBV9 and TRBJ2-3 gives the whole variable domain DSGVTQTPKHLITATGQRVTLRCSPRSGDLSVYWYQQSLDQGLQFLIQYYNGEERAKGNILERFSAQQFPDLHSELNLSSLELGDSALYFCASSKLTGGDTQYFGPGTRLTVL.

The chain joins TRBV7-9 to TRBJ2-7; a weak D match, TRBD2 (6 bases). Germline CDR1 reads SEHNR; CDR2 reads FQNEAQ (reference sequence). The CDR3 covers 14 residues. V dropped 10 bases and J dropped 3 bases, with 19 bases sitting between them. The CDR3 region has the DNA TGTGCCATCCCGTATCAGGGAGGAGGCTACGAGCAGTACTTC. As protein: CAIPYQGGGYEQYF.

The V and J genes are TRBV9 and TRBJ2-1, with TRBD2 matching over 7 bases. CDR3 length equals 16 residues. Trimming cost V 5 bases and J 8 bases; bases outside gene matches: 16. In germline, CDR1 is SGDLS, CDR2 YYNGEE. This CDR3 is CASSRGAGVGGDEQFF. The CDR3 DNA follows: TGTGCCAGCAGTAGGGGCGCGGGAGTCGGAGGCGATGAGCAGTTCTTC.

This clone was found once. The chain is built from TRBV11-3 and TRBJ2-7, with 10 bases fitting TRBD1. Germline V gene data show CDR1 as SGHNT and CDR2 as YENEEA. The CDR3 has 14 amino acids. With V trimmed by 5 bases and J by 4 bases, 5 bases remained unmatched. CDR3 DNA sequence: TGTGCCAGCAGCCCCTGGGACAGGGGTTACGAGCAGTACTTC. This translates into CASSPWDRGYEQYF.

The CDR3 is CASSLMTGYPPNEQFF. For the CDR3, the DNA is TGCGCCAGCAGCTTGATGACAGGGTATCCCCCCAATGAGCAGTTCTTC. The chain uses TRBV5-1 and TRBJ2-1; TRBD1 agrees at 7 bases. This CDR3 comprises 16 residues. From germline, CDR1 is SGHRS and CDR2 YFSETQ. J was trimmed by 6 bases and V by 1 base; bases with no gene match: 10.

This chain uses TRBV6-6 with TRBJ2-1; 7 nucleotides align to TRBD2. CDR3 length equals 15 residues. Germline-derived CDR1 and CDR2 are MNHNY and SVGAGI (reference sequence). Unmatched junction bases numbered 13, after V lost 5 bases and J lost 9 bases. The CDR3 loop reads CASSAVWGGNGEQFF. CDR3 sequence (DNA): TGTGCCAGCAGTGCCGTGTGGGGGGGGAACGGTGAGCAGTTCTTC.

The chain uses TRBV19 and TRBJ2-5; 7 positions agree with TRBD1. Trimming at V came to 9 bases and at J to 0 bases, leaving 7 bases not matched to a gene. The germline CDR1 and CDR2 sequences are LNHDA and SQIVND (reference sequence). The CDR3 runs 14 residues. CDR3 sequence reads: CASRKTGYQETQYF. The DNA for the CDR3 is TGTGCCAGCCGAAAGACAGGGTACCAAGAGACCCAGTACTTC.

The V call is TRBV2, the J call TRBJ2-3, with 7 bases aligning to TRBD2. Germline CDR1 reads SNHLY; CDR2 reads FYNNEI. The CDR3 covers 14 residues. With V trimmed by 4 bases and J by 2 bases, 3 bases remained unmatched. CDR3 loop: CASSATSVTDTQYF. CDR3 DNA sequence: TGTGCCAGCAGTGCAACTAGCGTCACAGATACGCAGTATTTT.

The chain employs TRBV5-1 and TRBJ1-2; 8 bases map to TRBD1. This CDR3 contains 13 residues. From germline, CDR1 is SGHRS and CDR2 YFSETQ. Trimming took 4 bases from V and 4 from J; bases not matched to a gene: 3. The CDR3 DNA reads as TGCGCCAGCAGCCCCGGACAGGGCTATGGCTACACCTTC. Translating gives CASSPGQGYGYTF.

This clone appeared a few times. V is TRBV6-4 and J is TRBJ2-7; 11 nucleotides align to TRBD2. The CDR3 is made up of 15 amino acids. Germline CDR1 reads MRHNA; CDR2 reads SNTAGT. The V and J ends lost 5 bases and 2 bases, in that order; junction bases with no gene match: 5. The CDR3 region is CASSRGLAGAYEQYF. Written as DNA, the CDR3 is TGTGCCAGCAGTAGAGGACTAGCGGGTGCCTACGAGCAGTACTTC.

The gene calls are TRBV13 and TRBJ1-4; tentatively, D is TRBD1 (6 bases). CDR1 is PRHDT and CDR2 is FYEKMQ in the germline V gene (reference sequence). CDR3 length: 14 amino acids. The V end lost 2 bases, the J end lost 7 bases, and 11 bases lay between the germline ends. CDR3 residues: CASSLRQGIEKLFF. In nucleotides, the CDR3 is TGTGCCAGCAGCTTACGCCAGGGGATTGAAAAACTGTTTTTT.

The gene calls are TRBV5-6 and TRBJ2-5; 8 nucleotides align to TRBD2. The CDR3 contains 15 residues. The V gene's germline CDR1 is SGHDT and CDR2 YYEEEE. With V trimmed by 7 bases and J by 5 bases, 13 bases remained unmatched. DNA of the CDR3: TGTGCCAGCTCGGACACCGGGAGGGTAGGGGAGACCCAGTACTTC. It codes for CASSDTGRVGETQYF. Based on the CDR3 plus reference TRBV5-6 and TRBJ2-5, the full variable domain is DAGVTQSPTHLIKTRGQQVTLRCSPKSGHDTVSWYQQALGQGPQFIFQYYEEEERQRGNFPDRFSGHQFPNYSSELNVNALLLGDSALYLCASSDTGRVGETQYFGPGTRLLVL.

This chain links TRBV9 with TRBJ2-5; TRBD1 is a possible D gene (6 bases). Germline CDR1 and CDR2: SGDLS and YYNGEE. CDR3 size: 14 residues. Trimming stripped 1 base from V and 5 bases from J, with 12 bases between. The CDR3 sequence is CASSVTWGLETQYF. The DNA for the CDR3 is TGTGCCAGCAGCGTAACTTGGGGGCTGGAGACCCAGTACTTC.

The chain combines TRBV6-5 with TRBJ2-7, with TRBD1 identical over 8 bases. The germline gives CDR1 MNHEY, CDR2 SVGAGI. The CDR3 covers 14 residues. Trimming took 10 bases from V and 4 from J; bases not matched to a gene: 12. The CDR3 region is CATTGDSFPYEQYF. CDR3 sequence (DNA): TGTGCCACGACAGGGGATAGCTTTCCGTACGAGCAGTACTTC.

The chain recombines TRBV7-2 with TRBJ2-2, with 8 bases lining up with TRBD2. The ends lost 6 bases at V and 5 bases at J; junction bases unmatched: 8. Per the germline V gene, CDR1 is SGHTA and CDR2 is FQGNSA. There are 15 residues in the CDR3. The CDR3 protein is CASSMTSATTGELFF. CDR3 in DNA: TGTGCCAGCAGTATGACTAGCGCCACAACCGGGGAGCTGTTTTTT.

V usage is TRBV15 and J usage is TRBJ2-1, with 9 bases matching TRBD2. J was trimmed by 7 bases and V by 7 bases; bases with no gene match: 11. This CDR3 has 15 residues. The germline CDR1 and CDR2 sequences are LNHNV and YYDKDF (reference sequence). The DNA of the CDR3 is TGTGCCACCACCGAAAGAGGACTAGCGAGGAATGAGCAGTTCTTC. This translates into CATTERGLARNEQFF.

This chain uses TRBV19 with TRBJ2-2; 11 bases are a match to TRBD1. Germline CDR1 is LNHDA and CDR2 is SQIVND (reference sequence). After removal of 4 bases from V and 6 bases from J, the junction contained 1 base not matched to a gene. The CDR3 consists of 14 residues. Here the CDR3 DNA reads TGTGCCAGTAGTAAGGGACAGGGGGCCGGGGAGCTGTTTTTT. It yields the protein CASSKGQGAGELFF.

In DNA form, the CDR3 reads TGTGCCAGCAGCCCGCTGGGAAGGCTAGCGGGAACCCCCGGGGAGCTGTTTTTT. Protein sequence: CASSPLGRLAGTPGELFF. V gene TRBV13 combines with J gene TRBJ2-2; TRBD2 matches 9 bases. CDR3 length: 18 amino acids. Germline trimming cut 5 bases from V and 6 bases from J; bases unmatched to any gene: 16. Germline lookup yields CDR1 PRHDT and CDR2 FYEKMQ (reference sequence).

The chain uses TRBV7-3 and TRBJ1-2; 10 bases align to TRBD1. Germline V lookup: CDR1 SGHTA, CDR2 FQGTGA. The CDR3 covers 18 residues. V lost 5 bases, J lost 4 bases, and 16 bases stayed unmatched. The CDR3 loop is CASSTSAPGQGSIYGYTF. The CDR3 DNA is TGTGCCAGCAGCACTTCCGCACCGGGACAGGGGTCGATCTATGGCTACACCTTC.

The rearrangement uses TRBV5-6 and TRBJ1-5; 7 nucleotides agree with TRBD1. Trimming removed 4 bases from V and 4 bases from J; junction bases left unmatched: 5. CDR1 and CDR2 from the germline V gene are SGHDT and YYEEEE. CDR3 size: 14 residues. The CDR3 is CASSTLTGNQPQHF. The CDR3 DNA is TGTGCCAGCAGCACCCTGACAGGGAATCAGCCCCAGCATTTT.

This clone was observed once. The chain joins TRBV5-1 to TRBJ1-2; D is undetermined. The CDR3 extends over 14 amino acids. The germline CDR1 and CDR2 sequences are SGHRS and YFSETQ. Between the trimmed V and J ends, which lost 0 bases and 7 bases, there was a span of 13 bases. The CDR3 DNA is TGCGCCAGCAGCTTGGCCCCGGGTAGAGTTGGCTACACCTTC. Its protein product is CASSLAPGRVGYTF.

V and J are TRBV5-1 and TRBJ2-1; the D gene is possibly TRBD1 (5 bases). There are 11 residues in the CDR3. The germline V gene has CDR1 SGHRS and CDR2 YFSETQ. Trimming pared 2 bases from V and 9 bases from J, leaving 6 bases between. In DNA form, the CDR3 reads TGCGCCAGCAGCTTAGGGGCTGAGCAGTTCTTC. This encodes CASSLGAEQFF.

The chain couples TRBV5-1 to TRBJ1-4; a weak D match, TRBD1 (6 bases). V was trimmed by 0 bases and J by 1 base, leaving 10 bases between them. In germline, CDR1 is SGHRS, CDR2 YFSETQ. The CDR3 runs 16 residues. The CDR3 nucleotides read TGCGCCAGCAGCTTGGGGGGGGGCCTAACTAATGAAAAACTGTTTTTT. Translating gives CASSLGGGLTNEKLFF.

The rearrangement links TRBV6-6 to TRBJ1-3; possibly TRBD1 for D (5 bases). Trimming took off 2 bases at V and 1 base at J, with 12 bases between the two ends. Germline V CDR1 and CDR2: MNHNY, SVGAGI (reference sequence). The CDR3 is 16 residues long. This CDR3 reads CASSYRSAGSGNTIYF. For the CDR3, the DNA is TGTGCCAGCAGTTACAGATCGGCAGGGTCTGGAAACACCATATATTTT.

This chain joins TRBV9 and TRBJ2-3; the match to TRBD2 covers 9 bases. This CDR3 is 15 amino acids long. J lost 0 bases, V lost 6 bases, and 5 bases had no gene match. Per the germline V gene, CDR1 is SGDLS and CDR2 is YYNGEE. CDR3 bases: TGTGCCAGCAAGGCTAGCGGGATTAGCACAGATACGCAGTATTTT. It encodes CASKASGISTDTQYF.

V and J are TRBV27 and TRBJ2-7, with D possibly being TRBD2 (6 bases). This CDR3 is built from 13 residues. From germline, CDR1 is MNHEY and CDR2 SMNVEV (reference sequence). The V gene lost 0 bases and the J gene lost 12 bases, with 15 bases spanning the gap. In DNA form, the CDR3 reads TGTGCCAGCAGTTTATCGAAGGTGGCGGGAACGTACTTC. As protein: CASSLSKVAGTYF.

The gene calls are TRBV2 and TRBJ1-3; D gene ambiguous. The CDR3 has 14 residues. CDR1 and CDR2 from the germline V gene are SNHLY and FYNNEI. V was clipped by 6 bases and J by 0 bases, with 9 bases between them. The CDR3, as DNA: TGTGCCAGCAGGGAACCTAGCTCTGGAAACACCATATATTTT. Amino acid sequence: CASREPSSGNTIYF.